The 19 T cell receptor beta chains below all came from one sample that was sequenced in a study of blood T cell repertoires in COVID-19. TCRdb keeps only in-frame clones here, not all; method: immunoSEQ multiplex PCR. The table records nearly 70,000 clones, around 88% of them present only once. The sequenced sample consisted of peripheral blood. These receptors were taken from a woman aged 70-85 years with acute or convalescent COVID-19.

The chain recombines TRBV19 with TRBJ1-5; 9 nucleotides align to TRBD1. Germline V gives CDR1 LNHDA, CDR2 SQIVND (reference sequence). V shed 3 bases, J shed 3 bases, and the junction held 12 bases outside the gene matches. The CDR3 is made up of 18 amino acids. Here the CDR3 DNA reads TGTGCCAGTAGTATTTATGGGACAGGGTTTAATAACAATCAGCCCCAGCATTTT. Its protein product is CASSIYGTGFNNNQPQHF.

J is TRBJ2-3 and V is TRBV5-4, with 7 bases fitting TRBD1. Germline CDR1 is SGHNT and CDR2 is YYREEE (reference sequence). V shed 4 bases and J 3 bases; nucleotides not matched to a gene: 2. CDR3 length: 13 residues. In DNA, the CDR3 is TGTGCCAGCAGCCACAGGGGAACAGATACGCAGTATTTT. Amino acids: CASSHRGTDTQYF.

V usage is TRBV5-6 and J usage is TRBJ2-5; D gene unclear. V was pared by 1 base and J by 5 bases, with 9 bases between. The germline CDR1 and CDR2 sequences are SGHDT and YYEEEE. This CDR3 has 13 residues. CDR3 DNA sequence: TGTGCCAGCAGCTTGAGAAACGGGGAGACCCAGTACTTC. It specifies CASSLRNGETQYF.

The count of this clone is one. This chain joins TRBV7-2 and TRBJ1-4, with D unresolved. Germline-derived CDR1 and CDR2 are SGHTA and FQGNSA. V shed 1 base and J shed 5 bases, with 2 bases lying between them. This CDR3 comprises 12 residues. CDR3 sequence: CASSLVNEKLFF. The CDR3 nucleotides are TGTGCCAGCAGCTTAGTAAATGAAAAACTGTTTTTT.

CDR3 residues: CASQRGGTGNTIYF. The CDR3 DNA sequence: TGTGCCAGTCAGCGCGGGGGAACTGGAAACACCATATATTTT. This chain links TRBV19 with TRBJ1-3; tentative D call: TRBD1 (5 bases). This CDR3 is 14 amino acids long. Germline V CDR1 and CDR2: LNHDA, SQIVND (reference sequence). The V gene lost 8 bases and the J gene lost 2 bases, with 13 bases spanning the gap. Drawing the rest from reference TRBV19 and TRBJ1-3, the complete variable domain is DGGITQSPKYLFRKEGQNVTLSCEQNLNHDAMYWYRQDPGQGLRLIYYSQIVNDFQKGDIAEGYSVSREKKESFPLTVTSAQKNPTAFYLCASQRGGTGNTIYFGEGSWLTVV.

Concerning this clone itself: The junction does not match germline at one end; this may be a read error. This chain connects TRBV7-7 to TRBJ2-2; 7 nucleotides agree with TRBD2. The CDR3 totals 15 residues. From germline, CDR1 is SSHAT and CDR2 FNYEAQ (reference sequence). DNA for the CDR3: TGTGCTAGCAGCGCGACTAGCCAGAACACCGGGGAGCTGTTTTTT. It yields the protein CASSATSQNTGELFF.

This chain connects TRBV30 to TRBJ2-7; TRBD2 aligns across 10 bases. After removal of 2 bases from V and 3 bases from J, the junction contained 1 base not matched to a gene. Germline assignment: CDR1 GTSNPN and CDR2 SVGIG (reference sequence). The CDR3 has 13 amino acids. CDR3 amino acids: CAWSPSGSYEQYF. In nucleotides, the CDR3 is TGTGCCTGGAGTCCTAGCGGGAGCTACGAGCAGTACTTC.

This clone was counted between two and nine times. V usage is TRBV11-2 and J usage is TRBJ1-3, with 7 bases fitting TRBD1. This CDR3 contains 15 residues. The germline CDR1 and CDR2 sequences are SGHAT and FQNNGV. V lost 3 bases and J lost 0; bases outside the gene matches: 2. CDR3 loop: CASSFDRVSGNTIYF. The CDR3 DNA is TGTGCCAGCAGCTTTGACAGGGTCTCTGGAAACACCATATATTTT.

V and J are TRBV4-1 and TRBJ1-3, with D possibly matching TRBD1 (6 bases). The V and J ends lost 2 bases and 3 bases respectively, with 14 bases between them. There are 16 residues in the CDR3. Germline V gene data show CDR1 as MGHRA and CDR2 as YSYEKL. DNA of the CDR3: TGCGCCAGCAGCCAAAGCAGCGGACAGCTTGGAAACACCATATATTTT. This encodes CASSQSSGQLGNTIYF.

This chain connects TRBV2 to TRBJ1-2; D remains ambiguous. CDR1 and CDR2 from the germline V gene are SNHLY and FYNNEI. The length of the CDR3 is 11 residues. V gave up 1 base and J gave up 8 bases, with 5 bases separating them. The CDR3 region has the DNA TGTGCCAGCAGTGAAGGGAGAGGCTACACCTTC. This codes for CASSEGRGYTF.

Written as DNA, the CDR3 is TGTGCCAGCAGCTTAGATCGGGGGGACCAGCCCCAGCATTTT. Its protein product is CASSLDRGDQPQHF. V usage is TRBV7-9 and J usage is TRBJ1-5; tentative D call: TRBD1 (5 bases). The CDR3 is 14 amino acids. The V end lost 1 base, the J end lost 7 bases, and 11 bases lay between the germline ends. From germline, CDR1 is SEHNR and CDR2 FQNEAQ (reference sequence).

This clone was seen more than once but under ten times. J is TRBJ2-1 and V is TRBV30; 9 bases are shared with TRBD1. The CDR3 is 14 residues long. From germline, CDR1 is GTSNPN and CDR2 SVGIG (reference sequence). V lost 7 bases and J lost 8; bases outside the gene matches: 12. CDR3 coding DNA: TGTGCCTCCGCCCCGGGACAGGGATTCGATGAGCAGTTCTTC. This codes for CASAPGQGFDEQFF.

This clone was seen more than once but under ten times. The chain combines TRBV19 with TRBJ2-7; tentatively, D is TRBD1 (5 bases). Germline V gene data show CDR1 as LNHDA and CDR2 as SQIVND (reference sequence). The CDR3 has 13 amino acids. V was pared by 5 bases and J by 6 bases, with 14 bases between. This CDR3 reads CASSPSQGLEQYF. DNA for the CDR3: TGTGCCAGTAGTCCATCGCAGGGTCTCGAGCAGTACTTC.

The chain links TRBV5-1 to TRBJ2-1; weak D call: TRBD1 (5 bases). This CDR3 has 14 amino acids. The germline CDR1 and CDR2 sequences are SGHRS and YFSETQ. The germline V and J ends were trimmed by 5 bases and 0 bases, with 9 bases remaining between them. CDR3 sequence: CASRQEDSYNEQFF. The CDR3 DNA is TGCGCCAGCAGACAGGAAGACTCCTACAATGAGCAGTTCTTC.

This chain joins TRBV5-1 and TRBJ1-5; 9 bases are shared with TRBD1. The V gene's germline CDR1 is SGHRS and CDR2 YFSETQ. The CDR3 covers 14 residues. V gave up 1 base and J gave up 5 bases; unmatched junction bases: 1. CDR3 sequence reads: CASSLRTGDQPQHF. CDR3 nucleotide sequence: TGCGCCAGCAGCTTGAGGACAGGGGATCAGCCCCAGCATTTT.

The chain uses TRBV28 and TRBJ1-5, with D tentatively TRBD1 (5 bases). The V gene's germline CDR1 is MDHEN and CDR2 SYDVKM. The CDR3 length is 15 residues. V was pared by 2 bases and J by 6 bases, with 14 bases between. The CDR3 DNA sequence: TGTGCCAGCAGTTTAGACAGTCCGAAGGGTCAGCCCCAGCATTTT. This gives the protein CASSLDSPKGQPQHF. Looking up the rest from reference TRBV28 and TRBJ1-5 gives the full variable domain: DVKVTQSSRYLVKRTGEKVFLECVQDMDHENMFWYRQDPGLGLRLIYFSYDVKMKEKGDIPEGYSVSREKKERFSLILESASTNQTSMYLCASSLDSPKGQPQHFGDGTRLSIL.

This clone occurred a few times. The chain combines TRBV7-9 with TRBJ2-7, with a possible D match to TRBD2 (6 bases). Germline CDR1 SEHNR, CDR2 FQNEAQ (reference sequence). The CDR3 covers 16 residues. V dropped 5 bases and J dropped 3 bases, with 20 bases sitting between them. Here the CDR3 DNA reads TGTGCCAGCAGCCCAAAGTGGGGACTTGAAAGCTACGAGCAGTACTTC. This sequence encodes CASSPKWGLESYEQYF. Supplemented by reference TRBV7-9 and TRBJ2-7, the full variable domain reads DTGVSQNPRHKITKRGQNVTFRCDPISEHNRLYWYRQTLGQGPEFLTYFQNEAQLEKSRLLSDRFSAERPKGSFSTLEIQRTEQGDSAMYLCASSPKWGLESYEQYFGPGTRLTVT.

The chain's CDR3 is CASSPTTSGFTGELFF. The CDR3 coding sequence is TGTGCCAGCAGCCCTACGACTAGCGGCTTTACCGGGGAGCTGTTTTTT. The chain carries TRBV7-3 and TRBJ2-2, with 9 nucleotides matching TRBD2. The CDR3 runs 16 residues. V lost 5 bases, J lost 5 bases, and 9 bases stayed unmatched. The germline V gene encodes CDR1 SGHTA and CDR2 FQGTGA.

The rearrangement links TRBV7-8 to TRBJ2-7, with 9 bases fitting TRBD1. Trimming cost V 4 bases and J 4 bases; bases outside gene matches: 2. The V gene's germline CDR1 is SGHVS and CDR2 FQNEAQ. This CDR3 is 13 amino acids long. The CDR3 DNA follows: TGTGCCAGCAGCTCGGACAGGGGATACGAGCAGTACTTC. Its protein is CASSSDRGYEQYF.